This record covers a single T cell receptor (beta chain). Its antigen remains unknown. These data come from a study of cytomegalovirus exposure and HLA in healthy donors. The PCR was carried out with 60 Vbeta primers and 13 Jbeta primers. Here immunoSEQ multiplex PCR was the method, and the copy in TCRdb shows in-frame clones only, minus some. Here the sample spans some 150,000 clones, 87% being singletons. Overall study results and limits: Researchers catalogued about 150 TCR beta chains as cytomegalovirus-associated. Common viral pathogens seemed to be connected with several of the most significant clusters, according to a later analysis.

This sequence originates from a woman aged 25 to 39 in good health and CMV-seronegative. Material: PBMCs.

CDR3 region: CASSPTGQQETQYF. For the CDR3, the DNA is TGTGCCAGCTCACCGACTGGACAGCAAGAGACCCAGTACTTC. The chain employs TRBV18 and TRBJ2-5; the D gene is possibly TRBD1 (6 bases). CDR3 length: 14 amino acids. The germline CDR1 and CDR2 sequences are KGHSH and LQKENI. V lost 3 bases and J lost 2, with 10 bases in between.